The present T cell receptor (beta chain) was sequenced within a study of blood T cell repertoires in COVID-19. About the research overall: In each case, the material was cDNA or gDNA derived from T cells, B-cell-depleted T cells, or PBMCs.

Germline V gene lookup returns CDR1 MNHEY and CDR2 SVGAGI. Trimming removed 2 bases at V and 2 bases at J, with 13 bases between. The CDR3 has 16 amino acids. TCRdb keeps only in-frame clones here, not all; method: immunoSEQ multiplex PCR. The sample lists around 140,000 clones, around 80% occurring once. The sequence came from a man aged 35 to 55 with acute COVID-19. Sequenced material: PBMCs or T cells enriched from blood (not recorded which). The rearrangement uses TRBV6-5 and TRBJ2-4; possibly TRBD2 for D (6 bases). In DNA, the CDR3 is TGTGCCAGCAGTTACGGAGCGGGTTCAACCAAAAACATTCAGTACTTC. Protein sequence: CASSYGAGSTKNIQYF.